These 27 T cell receptor beta chains were sequenced from one sample in a study of blood T cell repertoires in COVID-19. The table came from immunoSEQ multiplex PCR; TCRdb's copy has only in-frame clones and leaves some out. Among 100,000 or so clones listed, about four fifths were seen once. The sequenced sample was peripheral blood. The origin of the receptors is a woman of 80 years or more with acute or convalescent COVID-19.

The chain joins TRBV12-2 to TRBJ1-2. TRBV12-2 is annotated as a pseudogene. The CDR3 has 15 residues. For the CDR3, the DNA is TGTGCAAGTCGCTTAGAAGAGTCGCTAGGCTATGGCTACACCTTC. It encodes CASRLEESLGYGYTF.

This clone was observed a few times. The genes are TRBV21-1 and TRBJ2-1; TRBD2, as called in the table, went unchecked against the DNA. TRBV21-1 is classified as a pseudogene. This CDR3 has 15 amino acids. CDR3 DNA: TGTGCCAGCAGCAAAATAGCGGGAGGGCCCGATGAGCAGTTCTTC. It translates to CASSKIAGGPDEQFF.

The V gene is TRBV6-2 or TRBV6-3, the J gene TRBJ2-5; a weak D match, TRBD2 (5 bases). V was trimmed by 4 bases and J by 3 bases, leaving 15 bases between them. The CDR3 length is 15 residues. Germline V gene sequence: CDR1 MNHEY, CDR2 SVGEGT. Here the CDR3 reads CASSSVGVGEETQYF. The CDR3 DNA is TGTGCCAGCAGTTCGGTCGGGGTTGGGGAAGAGACCCAGTACTTC.

V is TRBV5-1 and J is TRBJ2-3, with D uncertain. The germline V gene has CDR1 SGHRS and CDR2 YFSETQ. This CDR3 is built from 15 residues. Trimming removed 3 bases at V and 2 bases at J, with 13 bases between. CDR3 loop: CASSSGPPVTDTQYF. In nucleotides, the CDR3 is TGCGCCAGCAGCTCGGGTCCCCCGGTCACAGATACGCAGTATTTT.

This clone turned up a few times. This rearrangement joins TRBV7-2 to TRBJ1-6, with D unresolved. The germline CDR1 and CDR2 sequences are SGHTA and FQGNSA. The V end was cut by 5 bases, the J end by 9 bases, with 14 bases between. The CDR3 runs 14 residues. The CDR3 sequence: CASSPQAQASPLHF. The CDR3 coding sequence is TGTGCCAGCAGCCCTCAGGCCCAGGCTTCACCCCTCCACTTT. The complete variable domain, with remaining parts taken from reference TRBV7-2 and TRBJ1-6, reads GAGVSQSPSNKVTEKGKDVELRCDPISGHTALYWYRQSLGQGLEFLIYFQGNSAPDKSGLPSDRFSAERTGGSVSTLTIQRTQQEDSAVYLCASSPQAQASPLHFGNGTRLTVT.

The chain employs TRBV11-2 and TRBJ2-7, with a tentative D call TRBD2 (5 bases). Trimming left V 1 base short and J 10 bases short, with 11 bases between. The CDR3 is 12 residues long. CDR1 and CDR2 (germline): SGHAT, FQNNGV. This CDR3 is CASSLADRGQYV. For the CDR3, the DNA is TGTGCCAGCAGCTTAGCAGACCGGGGACAGTACGTC.

DNA for the CDR3: TGCGCCAGCAGCTTGTTAGTGACAGGGGCCACAGATACGCAGTATTTT. It encodes CASSLLVTGATDTQYF. This chain joins TRBV5-1 and TRBJ2-3; 8 bases align to TRBD1. CDR3 length equals 16 residues. Germline V gives CDR1 SGHRS, CDR2 YFSETQ. With 1 base clipped from V and 2 bases from J, the junction kept 6 bases outside the gene matches. Filled out from reference TRBV5-1 and TRBJ2-3, the complete variable domain reads KAGVTQTPRYLIKTRGQQVTLSCSPISGHRSVSWYQQTPGQGLQFLFEYFSETQRNKGNFPGRFSGRQFSNSRSEMNVSTLELGDSALYLCASSLLVTGATDTQYFGPGTRLTVL.

This clone appeared a few times. The chain uses TRBV11-2 and TRBJ2-1, with D maybe TRBD2 (6 bases). There are 17 residues in the CDR3. CDR1 is SGHAT and CDR2 is FQNNGV in the germline V gene. Trimming left V 0 bases short and J 3 bases short, with 15 bases between. The CDR3 sequence is CASSLDRAVSGYNEQFF. The CDR3 DNA reads TGTGCCAGCAGCTTAGACAGGGCGGTTAGCGGCTACAATGAGCAGTTCTTC. The variable domain in full, with the rest retrieved from reference TRBV11-2 and TRBJ2-1, is EAGVAQSPRYKIIEKRQSVAFWCNPISGHATLYWYQQILGQGPKLLIQFQNNGVVDDSQLPKDRFSAERLKGVDSTLKIQPAKLEDSAVYLCASSLDRAVSGYNEQFFGPGTRLTVL.

The chain links TRBV11-3 to TRBJ2-5; 9 bases line up with TRBD2. J was trimmed by 4 bases and V by 5 bases; bases with no gene match: 11. The CDR3 loop spans 16 amino acids. Germline CDR1 and CDR2: SGHNT and YENEEA. Here the CDR3 DNA reads TGTGCCAGCAGCCCCCGTGCGCTAGCGGGAATAGAGACCCAGTACTTC. It specifies CASSPRALAGIETQYF.

The gene calls are TRBV19 and TRBJ2-1; D is possibly TRBD2 (5 bases). This CDR3 comprises 14 residues. The V end lost 3 bases, the J end lost 6 bases, and 12 bases lay between the germline ends. CDR1 and CDR2 (germline): LNHDA, SQIVND (reference sequence). The CDR3: CASSMDGVFNEQFF. The CDR3 nucleotides read TGTGCCAGTAGTATGGACGGGGTTTTCAATGAGCAGTTCTTC.

The chain recombines TRBV5-1 with TRBJ2-3, with a weak D call TRBD2 (5 bases). Deletions cut 4 bases from V and 4 bases from J, with 10 bases between. The CDR3 is 13 amino acids. CDR1 SGHRS and CDR2 YFSETQ come from the germline V gene. The CDR3 region is CASSLEGADTQYF. The CDR3 nucleotides read TGCGCCAGCAGCCTTGAGGGAGCAGATACGCAGTATTTT.

The chain joins TRBV7-2 to TRBJ1-1, with TRBD1 as a possible D gene (5 bases). V was clipped by 5 bases and J by 1 base, with 14 bases between them. This CDR3 has 15 amino acids. Looked up from germline, CDR1 is SGHTA and CDR2 is FQGNSA. CDR3 protein: CASSRVWGENTEAFF. The CDR3, as DNA: TGTGCCAGCAGCCGGGTGTGGGGGGAGAACACTGAAGCTTTCTTT.

The gene calls are TRBV15 and TRBJ2-2; D call uncertain. The ends were cut back, 3 bases at V and 4 bases at J, with 3 bases in the middle. This CDR3 spans 12 amino acids. Germline V lookup: CDR1 LNHNV, CDR2 YYDKDF (reference sequence). The CDR3 DNA reads TGTGCCACCAGCAGCGGCACCGGGGAGCTGTTTTTT. Amino acids: CATSSGTGELFF.

The chain couples TRBV7-8 to TRBJ2-1, with 12 bases lining up with TRBD2. V lost 3 bases and J lost 2; bases outside the gene matches: 2. Per germline, CDR1 SGHVS and CDR2 FQNEAQ. The CDR3 is 16 amino acids. DNA for the CDR3: TGTGCCAGCAGCTTTTCTAGCGGGAGGGCCTACAATGAGCAGTTCTTC. It is translated as CASSFSSGRAYNEQFF.

The chain has TRBV5-1 and TRBJ2-5; 8 bases match TRBD2. Germline trimming cut 4 bases from V and 0 bases from J; bases unmatched to any gene: 11. CDR3 length equals 17 residues. CDR1 and CDR2 from the germline V gene are SGHRS and YFSETQ. Here the CDR3 reads CASSPGVREEHQETQYF. CDR3 sequence (DNA): TGCGCCAGCAGCCCGGGGGTGCGGGAGGAACACCAAGAGACCCAGTACTTC.

The chain is built from TRBV5-4 and TRBJ2-7, with 9 positions matching TRBD1. The V gene end was trimmed by 4 bases and the J gene end by 5 bases; junction bases not matched to a gene: 7. Germline assignment: CDR1 SGHNT and CDR2 YYREEE (reference sequence). The CDR3 runs 14 residues. The CDR3 is CASSVTGGEDEQYF. CDR3 DNA: TGTGCCAGCAGCGTTACAGGGGGCGAGGACGAGCAGTACTTC.

CDR3 sequence (DNA): TGTGCCATCGCGGCGGGAGGAGAGACCCAGTACTTC. Translation: CAIAAGGETQYF. The chain recombines TRBV10-3 with TRBJ2-5; TRBD2 matches 8 bases. Germline CDR1 and CDR2: ENHRY and SYGVKD. The CDR3 runs to 12 residues. Trimming cost V 8 bases and J 4 bases; bases outside gene matches: 3.

The chain employs TRBV7-2 and TRBJ2-1, with D unclear. Germline values: CDR1 SGHTA, CDR2 FQGNSA. The CDR3 is 13 amino acids. The V gene lost 1 base and the J gene lost 11 bases, with 12 bases spanning the gap. CDR3 nucleotide sequence: TGTGCCAGCAGCTTAGGGCGGCAAGTGAAGCAGTTCTTC. It encodes CASSLGRQVKQFF.

This clone was observed once. The V call is TRBV5-1, the J call TRBJ2-1; D unresolved. This CDR3 is built from 14 residues. The germline V gene has CDR1 SGHRS and CDR2 YFSETQ. The V end was cut by 0 bases, the J end by 5 bases, with 9 bases between. In DNA form, the CDR3 reads TGCGCCAGCAGCTTGGGACTCCGAGACAATGAGCAGTTCTTC. It yields the protein CASSLGLRDNEQFF.

CDR3 sequence: CASSLSGSGANVLTF. The CDR3 DNA follows: TGCGCCAGCAGCTTGTCGGGCTCTGGGGCCAACGTCCTGACTTTC. The V gene is TRBV5-1, the J gene TRBJ2-6; D is ambiguous. Germline CDR1 is SGHRS and CDR2 is YFSETQ. The CDR3 extends over 15 amino acids. V lost 1 base and J 0 bases, leaving 5 bases between the germline ends.

This chain links TRBV19 with TRBJ1-2, with D possibly TRBD1 on 6 matching bases. The germline V gene has CDR1 LNHDA and CDR2 SQIVND (reference sequence). V was pared by 6 bases and J by 3 bases, with 8 bases between. CDR3 length equals 12 residues. CDR3 loop: CASRDRHYGYTF. As DNA, the CDR3 is TGTGCCAGTAGGGACAGACACTATGGCTACACCTTC.

This chain joins TRBV2 and TRBJ1-6; D might be TRBD1 (5 bases). V lost 7 bases to trimming and J lost 10 bases, with 14 bases between them. Germline CDR1 and CDR2: SNHLY and FYNNEI. The CDR3 spans 13 residues. For the CDR3, the DNA is TGTGCCAGCATCGAACAGGCCGAATCACCCCTCCACTTT. Translating gives CASIEQAESPLHF. The entire variable domain, with the rest obtained from reference TRBV2 and TRBJ1-6, is as follows: EPEVTQTPSHQVTQMGQEVILRCVPISNHLYFYWYRQILGQKVEFLVSFYNNEISEKSEIFDDQFSVERPDGSNFTLKIRSTKLEDSAMYFCASIEQAESPLHFGNGTRLTVT.

V usage is TRBV7-2 and J usage is TRBJ1-3; 9 bases map to TRBD1. This CDR3 is built from 15 residues. Germline values: CDR1 SGHTA, CDR2 FQGNSA. The ends lost 4 bases at V and 4 bases at J; junction bases unmatched: 5. In DNA, the CDR3 is TGTGCCAGCAGCTCGACAGGGGGATCGGGAAACACCATATATTTT. Protein sequence: CASSSTGGSGNTIYF.

This chain joins TRBV7-8 and TRBJ1-5; D call uncertain. CDR1 SGHVS and CDR2 FQNEAQ come from the germline V gene. This CDR3 contains 13 residues. V gave up 1 base and J gave up 9 bases, with 10 bases separating them. As DNA, the CDR3 is TGTGCCAGCAGCTTAGTGGTGAGAGGGCCCCAGCATTTT. It yields the protein CASSLVVRGPQHF.

The DNA for the CDR3 is TGTGCCAGCTCGGCGGCGCAGGGGTCCTACGAGCAGTACGTC. Its translation: CASSAAQGSYEQYV. The chain is built from TRBV18 and TRBJ2-7, with D possibly TRBD1 on 6 matching bases. The CDR3 consists of 14 residues. CDR1 and CDR2 (germline): KGHSH, LQKENI. Trimming took 6 bases from V and 1 from J, leaving 13 bases between them.

This clone was seen many times. The chain employs TRBV19 and TRBJ2-1; the match to TRBD2 covers 11 bases. CDR3 length: 16 amino acids. Germline loops: CDR1 LNHDA, CDR2 SQIVND (reference sequence). Trimming at V came to 5 bases and at J to 5 bases, leaving 8 bases not matched to a gene. The CDR3: CASSVIAGGLNNEQFF. The CDR3 nucleotides read TGTGCCAGTAGTGTAATAGCGGGAGGGCTTAACAATGAGCAGTTCTTC.

The chain combines TRBV6-6 with TRBJ1-5; D is possibly TRBD1 (6 bases). Germline V gene sequence: CDR1 MNHNY, CDR2 SVGAGI (reference sequence). CDR3 length: 14 amino acids. V was pared by 7 bases and J by 0 bases, with 10 bases between. CDR3 loop: CASTWTVSNQPQHF. The DNA of the CDR3 is TGTGCCAGCACCTGGACAGTTAGCAATCAGCCCCAGCATTTT.